This TCR beta chain was retrieved from a study of beta chain features in type 1 diabetes. Study summary: Patients did not differ from healthy donors in age, gender or cell yield.

Per the germline V gene, CDR1 is LGHNA and CDR2 is YSLEER. There are 14 residues in the CDR3. The V end lost 5 bases, the J end lost 8 bases, and 18 bases lay between the germline ends. Overall study findings and caveats: High-TCR-expressing cells could be over-represented by cDNA sequencing. Among patients with Type 1 diabetes, TCRB CDR3s were moderately but significantly shorter in every one of the four CD4+ subsets. PCR could preferentially amplify shorter templates, alike in patients and controls.

This clone has just a few counts. Its specificity is unknown. What was sequenced were expressed TCRB transcripts, since all of the isolated RNA had been reverse transcribed. Deep immunoSEQ sequencing covered naive, central memory and regulatory T cell samples. Method: immunoSEQ multiplex PCR; TCRdb's copy keeps in-frame clones and lacks some. Here the sample spans 600,000 or so clones, around an eighth being singletons. The rearrangement links TRBV4-3 to TRBJ1-2; D gene unclear. The sample taken for sequencing was naive CD4+ T cells from blood. This TCR was sampled from a man aged 25 to 40 with type 1 diabetes. CDR3 sequence (DNA): TGCGCCAGCAGCGACTCGCCGGGGTTAAACGGCTACACCTTC. Translated: CASSDSPGLNGYTF.